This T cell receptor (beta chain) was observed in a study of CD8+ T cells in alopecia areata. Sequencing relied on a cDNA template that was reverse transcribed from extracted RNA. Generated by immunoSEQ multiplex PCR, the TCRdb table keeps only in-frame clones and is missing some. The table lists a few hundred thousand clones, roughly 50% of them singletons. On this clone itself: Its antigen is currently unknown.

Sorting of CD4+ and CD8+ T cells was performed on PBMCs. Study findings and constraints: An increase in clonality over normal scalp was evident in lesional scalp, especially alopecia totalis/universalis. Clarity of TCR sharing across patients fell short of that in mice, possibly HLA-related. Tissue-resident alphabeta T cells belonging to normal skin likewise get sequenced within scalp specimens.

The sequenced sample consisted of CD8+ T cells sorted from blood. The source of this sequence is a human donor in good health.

The CDR3 region has the DNA TGCGCCAGCAGCTCGGCAGAAACGGGACTAGGTCAAGATACGCAGTATTTT. Translation: CASSSAETGLGQDTQYF. V usage is TRBV5-1 and J usage is TRBJ2-3, with 8 nucleotides matching TRBD2. This CDR3 is 17 amino acids long. V lost 3 bases to trimming and J lost 5 bases; unmatched junction nucleotides: 14. Germline CDR1 and CDR2: SGHRS and YFSETQ.